This T cell receptor beta chain came from a study of T cell changes during pregnancy in multiple sclerosis. The protocol was immunoSEQ multiplex PCR, while the TCRdb copy is restricted to in-frame clones and leaves out a portion. There are 70,000 to 90,000 clones in the sample; 90% to 95% occur only once, and over 0.8% lies in the top ten. The junction had 5 bases not matched to a gene; V was cut back by 4 bases and J by 4 bases. This CDR3 has 15 amino acids. Germline V gene lookup returns CDR1 LNHDA and CDR2 SQIVND (reference sequence). The V gene is TRBV19, the J gene TRBJ2-3, with 10 bases aligning to TRBD2. The starting material was peripheral blood, obtained in the first trimester of pregnancy. The receptor was isolated from a female donor with multiple sclerosis, enrolled in a pregnancy study. CDR3 amino acids: CASSTSGSGPDTQYF. CDR3 DNA: TGTGCCAGTAGTACTAGCGGGAGTGGGCCAGATACGCAGTATTTT.